This T cell receptor (beta chain) was captured in a study of T cell repertoires in cytomegalovirus infection. Turning to the study itself: Carrying CMV and the relevant HLA type showed in public TCR beta signatures.

As for this clonotype: Its matching antigen is unknown.

TCRdb analysed the reads with MiXCR anew, one entry per CDR3 protein. Among about 600,000 distinct CDR3 sequences listed, more than 20% were seen once. Overall study findings and caveats: Using cumulative public TCR beta family frequency, the authors identified those who carried CMV together with the relevant HLA. The response measured ex vivo was dominated by TCR beta clonotypes (HLA-C-restricted and CMV-specific).

Between the trimmed V and J ends, which lost 4 bases and 1 base, there was a span of 14 bases. The CDR3 sequence is 15 residues long. CDR1 SGHRS and CDR2 YFSETQ come from the germline V gene. Sequencing input: CD8+ T cells from PBMCs. The origin of this receptor is a human donor in good health (CMV status not recorded). Some clones in this sample may be carry-over from other donors' samples. The V and J genes are TRBV5-1 and TRBJ1-1; D may be TRBD1 (6 bases). CDR3 bases: TGCGCCAGCAGCCCGTTTGGGGGCGGGAACACTGAAGCTTTCTTT. Its translation is CASSPFGGGNTEAFF.